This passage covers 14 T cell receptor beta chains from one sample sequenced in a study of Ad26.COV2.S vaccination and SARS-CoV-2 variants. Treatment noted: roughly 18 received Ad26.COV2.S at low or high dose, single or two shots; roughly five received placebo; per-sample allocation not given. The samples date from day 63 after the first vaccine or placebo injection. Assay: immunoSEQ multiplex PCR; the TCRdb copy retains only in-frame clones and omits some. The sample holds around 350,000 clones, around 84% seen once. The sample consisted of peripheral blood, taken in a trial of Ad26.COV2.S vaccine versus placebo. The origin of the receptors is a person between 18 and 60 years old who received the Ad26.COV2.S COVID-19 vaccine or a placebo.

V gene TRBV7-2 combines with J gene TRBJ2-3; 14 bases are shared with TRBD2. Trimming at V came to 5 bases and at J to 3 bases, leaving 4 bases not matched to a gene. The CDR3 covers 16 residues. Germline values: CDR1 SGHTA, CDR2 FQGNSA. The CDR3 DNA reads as TGTGCCAGCAGCCCGGGGACTAGCGGGAGAACAGATACGCAGTATTTT. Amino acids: CASSPGTSGRTDTQYF.

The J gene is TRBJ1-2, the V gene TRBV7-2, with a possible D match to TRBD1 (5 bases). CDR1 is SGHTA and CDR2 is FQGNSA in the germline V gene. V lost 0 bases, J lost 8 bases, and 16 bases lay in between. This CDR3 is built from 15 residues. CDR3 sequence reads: CASSLAVGTAEGYTF. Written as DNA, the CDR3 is TGTGCCAGCAGCTTAGCAGTAGGGACCGCGGAGGGCTACACCTTC.

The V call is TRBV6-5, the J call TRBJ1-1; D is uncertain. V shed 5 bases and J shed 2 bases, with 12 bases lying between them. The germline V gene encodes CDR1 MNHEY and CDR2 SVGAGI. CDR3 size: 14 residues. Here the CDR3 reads CASSRRKPNTEAFF. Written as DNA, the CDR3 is TGTGCCAGCAGTCGACGGAAGCCCAACACTGAAGCTTTCTTT.

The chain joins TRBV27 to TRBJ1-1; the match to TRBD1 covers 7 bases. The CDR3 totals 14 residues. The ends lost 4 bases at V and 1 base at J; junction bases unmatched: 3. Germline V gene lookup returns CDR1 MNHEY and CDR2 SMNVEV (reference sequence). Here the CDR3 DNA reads TGTGCCAGCAGTTCCAGGGGGACGAACACTGAAGCTTTCTTT. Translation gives CASSSRGTNTEAFF.

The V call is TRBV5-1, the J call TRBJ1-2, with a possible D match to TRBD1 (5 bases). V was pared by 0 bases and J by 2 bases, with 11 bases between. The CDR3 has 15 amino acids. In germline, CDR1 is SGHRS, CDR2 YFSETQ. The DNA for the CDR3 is TGCGCCAGCAGCTTGGGCGGGACGGCAAACTATGGCTACACCTTC. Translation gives CASSLGGTANYGYTF.

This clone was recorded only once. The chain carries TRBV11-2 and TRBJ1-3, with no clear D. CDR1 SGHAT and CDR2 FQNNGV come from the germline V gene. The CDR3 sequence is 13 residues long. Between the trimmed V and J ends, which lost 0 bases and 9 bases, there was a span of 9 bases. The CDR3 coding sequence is TGTGCCAGCAGCTTAGATGGCCCAGGCACCATATATTTT. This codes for CASSLDGPGTIYF.

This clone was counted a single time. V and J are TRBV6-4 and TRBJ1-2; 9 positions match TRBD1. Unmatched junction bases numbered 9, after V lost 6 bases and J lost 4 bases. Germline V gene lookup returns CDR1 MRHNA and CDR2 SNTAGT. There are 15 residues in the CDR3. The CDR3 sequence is CASRPHMDRGYGYTF. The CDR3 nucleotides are TGTGCCAGCAGACCCCATATGGACAGGGGCTATGGCTACACCTTC.

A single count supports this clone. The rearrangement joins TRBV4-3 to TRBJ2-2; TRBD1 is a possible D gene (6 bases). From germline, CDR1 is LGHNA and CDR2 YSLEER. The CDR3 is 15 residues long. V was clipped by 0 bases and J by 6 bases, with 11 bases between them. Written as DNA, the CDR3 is TGCGCCAGCAGCCAAGAACAGGGTGGCGCCGGGGAGCTGTTTTTT. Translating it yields CASSQEQGGAGELFF.

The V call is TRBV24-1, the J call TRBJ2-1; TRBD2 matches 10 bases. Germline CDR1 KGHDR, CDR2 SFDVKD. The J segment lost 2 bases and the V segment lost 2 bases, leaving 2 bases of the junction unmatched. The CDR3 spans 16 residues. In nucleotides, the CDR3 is TGTGCCACCAGTGATTCCGGGACTAGCGCCTACAATGAGCAGTTCTTC. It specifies CATSDSGTSAYNEQFF.

The CDR3 DNA reads as TGTGCCAGTAGACCTCGGGACAGCTGGGAGACCCAGTACTTC. Translating it yields CASRPRDSWETQYF. V is TRBV19 and J is TRBJ2-5; 7 bases agree with TRBD1. V dropped 6 bases and J dropped 5; count of bases not matched to a gene: 9. Germline-derived CDR1 and CDR2 are LNHDA and SQIVND (reference sequence). The CDR3 length is 14 residues.

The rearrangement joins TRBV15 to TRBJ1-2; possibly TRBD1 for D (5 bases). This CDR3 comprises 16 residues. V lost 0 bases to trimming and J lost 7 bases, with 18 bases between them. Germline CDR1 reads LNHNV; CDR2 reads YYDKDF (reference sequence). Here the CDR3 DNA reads TGTGCCACCAGCAGAGATTCCCGGGGCGGGGGAAGTGGCTACACCTTC. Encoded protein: CATSRDSRGGGSGYTF. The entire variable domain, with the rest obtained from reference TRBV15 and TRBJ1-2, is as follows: DAMVIQNPRYQVTQFGKPVTLSCSQTLNHNVMYWYQQKSSQAPKLLFHYYDKDFNNEADTPDNFQSRRPNTSFCFLDIRSPGLGDTAMYLCATSRDSRGGGSGYTFGSGTRLTVV.

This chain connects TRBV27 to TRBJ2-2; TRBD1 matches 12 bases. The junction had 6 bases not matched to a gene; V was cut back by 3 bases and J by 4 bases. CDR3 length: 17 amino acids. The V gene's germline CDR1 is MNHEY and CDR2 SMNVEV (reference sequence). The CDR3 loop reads CASSFGTGGWGTGELFF. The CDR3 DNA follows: TGTGCCAGCAGTTTCGGGACAGGGGGCTGGGGCACCGGGGAGCTGTTTTTT.

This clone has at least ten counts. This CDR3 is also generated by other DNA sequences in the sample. Written as DNA, the CDR3 is TGCGCCAGCACACTAGCGGGGGGTAACACCGGGGAGCTGTTTTTT. Protein product: CASTLAGGNTGELFF. The gene calls are TRBV10-2 and TRBJ2-2; 12 bases fit TRBD2. The CDR3 runs to 15 residues. Germline trimming cut 7 bases from V and 2 bases from J; bases unmatched to any gene: 2. Germline assignment: CDR1 WSHSY and CDR2 SAAADI.

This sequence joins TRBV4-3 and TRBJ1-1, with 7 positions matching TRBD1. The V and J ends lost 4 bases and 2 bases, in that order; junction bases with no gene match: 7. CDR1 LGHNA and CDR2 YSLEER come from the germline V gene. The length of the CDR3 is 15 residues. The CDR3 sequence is CASSLTRDSNTEAFF. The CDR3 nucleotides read TGCGCCAGCAGCCTTACTCGGGACAGCAACACTGAAGCTTTCTTT.